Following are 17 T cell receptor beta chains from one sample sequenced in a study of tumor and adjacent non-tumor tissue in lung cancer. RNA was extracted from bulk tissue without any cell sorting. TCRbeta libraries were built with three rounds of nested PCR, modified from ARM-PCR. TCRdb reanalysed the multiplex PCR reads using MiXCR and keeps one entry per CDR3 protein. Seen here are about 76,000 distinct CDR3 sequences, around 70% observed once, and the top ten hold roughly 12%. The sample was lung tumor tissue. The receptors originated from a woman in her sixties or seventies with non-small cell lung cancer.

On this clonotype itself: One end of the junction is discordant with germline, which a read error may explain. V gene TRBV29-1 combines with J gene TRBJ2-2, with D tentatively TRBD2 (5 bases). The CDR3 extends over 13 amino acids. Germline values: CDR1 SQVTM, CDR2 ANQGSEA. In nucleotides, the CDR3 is TGTAGCGTTGCCGCGGGTAACACCGGGAAGCTGTTTTTT. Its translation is CSVAAGNTGKLFF.

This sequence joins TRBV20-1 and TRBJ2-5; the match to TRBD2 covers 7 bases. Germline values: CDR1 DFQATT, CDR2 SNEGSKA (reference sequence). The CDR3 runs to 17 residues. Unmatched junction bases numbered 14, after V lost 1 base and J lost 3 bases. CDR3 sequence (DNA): TGCAGTGCTAGAGGTCAAGGGCGACTAGCTGGAGAAGAGACCCAGTACTTC. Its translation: CSARGQGRLAGEETQYF.

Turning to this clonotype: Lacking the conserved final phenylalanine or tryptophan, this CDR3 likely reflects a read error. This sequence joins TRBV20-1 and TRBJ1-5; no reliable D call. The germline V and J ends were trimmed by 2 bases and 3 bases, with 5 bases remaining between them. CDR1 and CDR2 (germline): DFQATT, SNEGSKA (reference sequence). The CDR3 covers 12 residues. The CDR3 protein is CSARFPNQPQHY. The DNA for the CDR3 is TGCAGTGCTAGATTCCCCAATCAGCCCCAGCATTAT.

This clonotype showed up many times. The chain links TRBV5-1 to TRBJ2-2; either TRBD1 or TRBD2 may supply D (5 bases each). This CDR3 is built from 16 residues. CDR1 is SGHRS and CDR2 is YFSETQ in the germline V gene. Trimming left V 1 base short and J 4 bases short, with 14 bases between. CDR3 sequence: CASSLNVGGATGELFF. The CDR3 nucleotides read TGCGCCAGCAGCTTGAACGTTGGGGGAGCCACCGGGGAGCTGTTTTTT.

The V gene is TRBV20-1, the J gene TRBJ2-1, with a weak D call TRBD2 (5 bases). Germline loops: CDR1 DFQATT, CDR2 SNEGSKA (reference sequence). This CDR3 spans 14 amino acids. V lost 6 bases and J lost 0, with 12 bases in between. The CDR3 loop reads CSADPGSSYNEQFF. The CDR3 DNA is TGCAGTGCCGACCCGGGGAGCTCCTACAATGAGCAGTTCTTC.

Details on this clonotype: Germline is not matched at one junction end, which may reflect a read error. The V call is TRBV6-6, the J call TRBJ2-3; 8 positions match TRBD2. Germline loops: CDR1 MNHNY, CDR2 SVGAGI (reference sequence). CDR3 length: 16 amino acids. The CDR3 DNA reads TGTGCCAGCAGCGACGCGGGGGGAGTACATGCAGATACGCATTACTTT. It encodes CASSDAGGVHADTHYF.

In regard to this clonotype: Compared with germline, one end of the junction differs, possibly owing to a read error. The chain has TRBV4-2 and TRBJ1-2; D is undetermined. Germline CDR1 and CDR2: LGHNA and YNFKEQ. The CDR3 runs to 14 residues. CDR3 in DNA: TGTGCCAGCAGCCAAGAGCGGGTATTCTATGGCTACGCCTTC. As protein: CASSQERVFYGYAF.

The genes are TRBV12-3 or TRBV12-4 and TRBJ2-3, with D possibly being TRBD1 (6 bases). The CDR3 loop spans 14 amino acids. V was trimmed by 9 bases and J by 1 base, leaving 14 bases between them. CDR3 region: CASGIRQGTDTQYF. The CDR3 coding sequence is TGTGCCAGTGGTATACGACAGGGCACAGATACGCAGTATTTT.

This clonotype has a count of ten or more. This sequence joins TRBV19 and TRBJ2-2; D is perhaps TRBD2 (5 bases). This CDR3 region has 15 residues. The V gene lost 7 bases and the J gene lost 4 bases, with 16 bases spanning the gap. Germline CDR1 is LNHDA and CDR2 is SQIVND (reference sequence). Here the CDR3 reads CASIWRGSGTGELFF. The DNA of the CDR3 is TGTGCCAGTATATGGAGAGGGTCCGGCACCGGGGAGCTGTTTTTT.

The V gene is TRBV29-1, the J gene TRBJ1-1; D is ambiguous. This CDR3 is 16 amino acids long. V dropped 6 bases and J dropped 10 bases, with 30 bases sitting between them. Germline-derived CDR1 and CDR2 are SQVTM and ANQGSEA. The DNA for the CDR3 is TGCAGCGTCAAGAGTGCAAGAACCTCTCAGGACGATGCAGCTTTCTTT. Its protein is CSVKSARTSQDDAAFF.

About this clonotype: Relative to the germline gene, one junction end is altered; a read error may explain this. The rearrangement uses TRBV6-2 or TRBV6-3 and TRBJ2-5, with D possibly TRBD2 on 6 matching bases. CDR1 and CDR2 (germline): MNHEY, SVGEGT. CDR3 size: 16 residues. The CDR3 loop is CTSSTPSDYIQEIQYF. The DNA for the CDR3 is TGTACCAGCTCCACTCCTTCGGACTACATCCAAGAGATCCAGTACTTC.

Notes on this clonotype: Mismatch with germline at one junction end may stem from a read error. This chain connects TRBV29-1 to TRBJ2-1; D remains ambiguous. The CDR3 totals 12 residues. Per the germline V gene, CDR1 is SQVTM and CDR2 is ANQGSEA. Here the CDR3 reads CSVADGDNEQLF. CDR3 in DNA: TGCAGCGTCGCTGACGGAGACAATGAGCAGTTGTTC.

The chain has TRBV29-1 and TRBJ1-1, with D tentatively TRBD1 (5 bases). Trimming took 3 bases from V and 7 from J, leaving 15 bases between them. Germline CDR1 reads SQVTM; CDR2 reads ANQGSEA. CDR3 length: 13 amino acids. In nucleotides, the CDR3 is TGCAGCGTTGAGGAGGCAGGGCAGGGTGAAGCTTTCTTT. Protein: CSVEEAGQGEAFF.

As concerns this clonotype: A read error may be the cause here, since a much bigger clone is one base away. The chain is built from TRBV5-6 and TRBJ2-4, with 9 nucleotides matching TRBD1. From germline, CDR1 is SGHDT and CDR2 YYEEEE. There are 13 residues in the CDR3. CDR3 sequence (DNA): TGTGTCAGCAGCTGGACAGGGGAAAACATTCAGTACTTC. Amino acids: CVSSWTGENIQYF.

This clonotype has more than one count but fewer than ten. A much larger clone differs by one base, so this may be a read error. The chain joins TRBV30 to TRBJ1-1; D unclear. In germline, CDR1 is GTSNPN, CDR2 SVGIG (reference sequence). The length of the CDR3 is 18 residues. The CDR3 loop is CAWDNSRRVGGMNTETFF. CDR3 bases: TGTGCCTGGGACAACTCGAGGAGGGTCGGAGGCATGAACACTGAAACTTTCTTT.

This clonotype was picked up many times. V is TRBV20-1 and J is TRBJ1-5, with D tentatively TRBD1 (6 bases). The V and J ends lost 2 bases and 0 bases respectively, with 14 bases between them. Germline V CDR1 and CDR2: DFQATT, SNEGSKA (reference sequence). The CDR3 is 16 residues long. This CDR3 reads CSARSGGGFSNQPQHF. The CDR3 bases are TGCAGTGCTAGATCCGGTGGGGGCTTTAGCAATCAGCCCCAGCATTTT.

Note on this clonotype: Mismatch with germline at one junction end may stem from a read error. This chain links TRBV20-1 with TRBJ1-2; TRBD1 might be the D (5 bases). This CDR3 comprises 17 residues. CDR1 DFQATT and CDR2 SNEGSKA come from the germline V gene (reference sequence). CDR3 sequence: CSARVTEQVCGFYGYSF. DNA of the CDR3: TGCAGTGCTAGAGTTACGGAACAGGTATGCGGATTTTATGGCTACAGCTTC.